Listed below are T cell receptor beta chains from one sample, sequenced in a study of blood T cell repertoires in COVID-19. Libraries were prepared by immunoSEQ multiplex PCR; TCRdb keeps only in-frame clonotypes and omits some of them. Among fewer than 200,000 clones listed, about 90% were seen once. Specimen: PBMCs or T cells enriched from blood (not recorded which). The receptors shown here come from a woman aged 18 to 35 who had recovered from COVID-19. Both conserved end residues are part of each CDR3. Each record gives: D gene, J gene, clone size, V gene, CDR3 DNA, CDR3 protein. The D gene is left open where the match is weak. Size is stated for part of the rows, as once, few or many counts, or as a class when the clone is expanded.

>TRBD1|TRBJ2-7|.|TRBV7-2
TGTGCCAGCAGCTCGCCGGGACAGGGGGTCCACGAGCAGTACTTC
CASSSPGQGVHEQYF
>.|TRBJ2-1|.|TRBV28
TGTGCCAGCAGTTTATTTCAAGAGCTTTTCTTC
CASSLFQELFF
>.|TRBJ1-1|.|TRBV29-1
TGCAGCGGTGGGGAGGGGGGAGCTGAAGCTTTCTTT
CSGGEGGAEAFF
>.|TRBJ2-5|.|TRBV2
TGTGCCAGCTCTCGGGAGTACGCAGAGACCCAGTACTTC
CASSREYAETQYF
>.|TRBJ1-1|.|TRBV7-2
TGTGCCAGCAGCTTTGGAGAACAGGGCGAAGCTTTCTTT
CASSFGEQGEAFF
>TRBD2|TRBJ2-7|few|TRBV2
TGTGCCAGCAGGACTAGCGGGAGCTACGAGCAGTACTTC
CASRTSGSYEQYF
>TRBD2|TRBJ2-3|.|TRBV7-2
TGTGCCAGCAGCTCACTAGCGGGACTCACAGATACGCAGTATTTT
CASSSLAGLTDTQYF
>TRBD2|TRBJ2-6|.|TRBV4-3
TGCGCCAGCAGCCAAGATCCGCCTGGGCTAGCGGGGGGGAGCTCTGGGGCCAACGTCCTGACTTTC
CASSQDPPGLAGGSSGANVLTF
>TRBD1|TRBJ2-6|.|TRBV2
TGTGCCAGCGAGGACAGGGGGCCCGGGGCCAACGTCCTGACTTTC
CASEDRGPGANVLTF
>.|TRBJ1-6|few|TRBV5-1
TGCGCCAGCAGCGAGGGGGTACGTAATTCACCCCTCCACTTT
CASSEGVRNSPLHF
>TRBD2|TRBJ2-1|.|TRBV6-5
TGTGCCAGCAGTTACTCGAGCCCGACTAGCGGTTCGAGGAAGTTCTTC
CASSYSSPTSGSRKFF
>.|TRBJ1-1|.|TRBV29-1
TGCAGCGTTGAGGGCCAGATGATCACTGAAGCTTTCTTT
CSVEGQMITEAFF
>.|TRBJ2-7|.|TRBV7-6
TGTGCCAGCAGCTTTAGTGACTATTTCTACGAGCAGTACTTC
CASSFSDYFYEQYF
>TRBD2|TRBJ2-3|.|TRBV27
TGTGCCAGCAGTTTATCGACTAGCGGGGGGGGAGATACGCAGTATTTT
CASSLSTSGGGDTQYF
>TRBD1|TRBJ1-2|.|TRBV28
TGTGCCAGCAGTTTCTTAACGGGGACAGGGGGAGGCTACACCTTC
CASSFLTGTGGGYTF
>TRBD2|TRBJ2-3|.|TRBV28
TGTGCCCCGGTTGGGCTAGCGGGGACCGATACGCAGTATTTT
CAPVGLAGTDTQYF
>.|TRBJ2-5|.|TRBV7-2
TGTGCCAGCAGCATTGACCACAACAATTTACAGTACCAAGAGACCCAGTACTTC
CASSIDHNNLQYQETQYF
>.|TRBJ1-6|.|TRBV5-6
TGTGCCAGCAGCTCCGGAGACTCCCGCTTGAATTCACCCCTCCACTTT
CASSSGDSRLNSPLHF
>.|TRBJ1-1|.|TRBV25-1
TGTGCCAGCAGTGAATCCGGGGAGGGCTTGAACACTGAAGCTTTCTTT
CASSESGEGLNTEAFF
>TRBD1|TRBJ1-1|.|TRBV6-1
TGTGCCAGCAGAGAAAAGACCAGGGGGAAGAGCACTGAAGCTTTCTTT
CASREKTRGKSTEAFF
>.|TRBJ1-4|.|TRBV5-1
TGCGCCAGCAGCTTGGGGGGACTAAGTGAAAAACTGTTTTTT
CASSLGGLSEKLFF
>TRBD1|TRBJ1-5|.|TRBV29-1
TGCAGCGTTGTGACAGGGTCAGGTTTGGGCAATCAGCCCCAGCATTTT
CSVVTGSGLGNQPQHF
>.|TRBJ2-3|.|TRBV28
TGTGCCAGCAGTTTATTCGGTACGCAGTATTTT
CASSLFGTQYF
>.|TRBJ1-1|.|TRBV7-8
TGTGCCAGCGCTTTGCTTAATCCGGGGTTGAACACTGAAGCTTTCTTT
CASALLNPGLNTEAFF
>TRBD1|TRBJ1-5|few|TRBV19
TGTGCCAGTAGTACCGGGACAGGGGAGGGTCAGCCCCAGCATTTT
CASSTGTGEGQPQHF
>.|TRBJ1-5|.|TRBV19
TGTGCCAGTAGTATAATATACAGACAGGTCAATCAGCCCCAGCATTTT
CASSIIYRQVNQPQHF
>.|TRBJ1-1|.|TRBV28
TGTGCCAGCAGTTTGGTTTCCGGGTTTGAAGCTTTCTTT
CASSLVSGFEAFF
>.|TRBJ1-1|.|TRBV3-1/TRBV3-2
TGTGCCAGCAGCCACCCCAAATGCGAGGAAGCTTTCTTT
CASSHPKCEEAFF
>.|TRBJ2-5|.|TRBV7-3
TGTGCCAGCAGCACCGACAGTTTGCGGACCCAGTACTTC
CASSTDSLRTQYF
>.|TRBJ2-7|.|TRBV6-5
TGTGCCAGCAGTTACTCGTATCAGGGGTACGAGCAGTACTTC
CASSYSYQGYEQYF
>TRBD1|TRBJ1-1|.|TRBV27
TGTGCCAGCAGTATCACAGGGGGGGAAGCCACTGAAGCTTTCTTT
CASSITGGEATEAFF